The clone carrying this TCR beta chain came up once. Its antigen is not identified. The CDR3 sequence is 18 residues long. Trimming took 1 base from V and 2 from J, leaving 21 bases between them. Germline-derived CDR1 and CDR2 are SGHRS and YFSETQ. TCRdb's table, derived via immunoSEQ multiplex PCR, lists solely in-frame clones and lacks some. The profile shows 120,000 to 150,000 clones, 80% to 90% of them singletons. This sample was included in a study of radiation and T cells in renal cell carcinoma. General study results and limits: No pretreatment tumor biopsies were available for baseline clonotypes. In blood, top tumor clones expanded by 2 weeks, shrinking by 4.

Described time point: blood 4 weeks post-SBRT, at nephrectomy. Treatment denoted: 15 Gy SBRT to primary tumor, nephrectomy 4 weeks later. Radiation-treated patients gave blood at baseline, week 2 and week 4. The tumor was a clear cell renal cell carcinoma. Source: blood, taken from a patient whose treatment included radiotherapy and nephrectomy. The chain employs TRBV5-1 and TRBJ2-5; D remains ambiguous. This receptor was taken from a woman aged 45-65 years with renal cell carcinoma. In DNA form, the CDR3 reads TGCGCCAGCAGCTTGAGAAAGGCTGTGGGCCCGATTCAAGAGACCCAGTACTTC. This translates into CASSLRKAVGPIQETQYF.